This TCR beta chain was found in a study of cytomegalovirus exposure and HLA in healthy donors. Both 60 Vbeta primers and 13 Jbeta primers went into the PCR. Per the study methods: A later analysis tallied approximately 87 million unique TCR beta chains, 10 million to 12 million of them shared. The protocol was immunoSEQ multiplex PCR, while the TCRdb copy is restricted to in-frame clones and leaves out a portion. From that table come the V and J calls and clone size; the DNA was used to work out D and trimming. Seen here are approximately 150,000 clones, around 85% observed once, and the top ten hold 0.85%. Study results and limitations: Most TCR sequences proved rare, with some public TCRs found in many donors. According to an earlier analysis, most TCR beta V segments yielded productive rearrangements about 90% or about 30% of the time. In a later analysis, V- and J-gene trimming of beta chains associated with a DCLRE1C missense variant, replicated independently.

Regarding this clone: The antigen remains undetermined.

CDR1 and CDR2 from the germline V gene are SGHNT and YYREEE (reference sequence). Trimming pared 4 bases from V and 4 bases from J, leaving 20 bases between. The CDR3 sequence is 16 residues long. The chain has TRBV5-4 and TRBJ1-1; the D gene is possibly TRBD1 (5 bases). Sequenced: PBMCs. This receptor was taken from a woman aged 30 to 39 in good health and CMV-seronegative. For the CDR3, the DNA is TGTGCCAGCAGCCATGGGGGGGAATGGGGAGGCACTGAAGCTTTCTTT. This sequence encodes CASSHGGEWGGTEAFF.